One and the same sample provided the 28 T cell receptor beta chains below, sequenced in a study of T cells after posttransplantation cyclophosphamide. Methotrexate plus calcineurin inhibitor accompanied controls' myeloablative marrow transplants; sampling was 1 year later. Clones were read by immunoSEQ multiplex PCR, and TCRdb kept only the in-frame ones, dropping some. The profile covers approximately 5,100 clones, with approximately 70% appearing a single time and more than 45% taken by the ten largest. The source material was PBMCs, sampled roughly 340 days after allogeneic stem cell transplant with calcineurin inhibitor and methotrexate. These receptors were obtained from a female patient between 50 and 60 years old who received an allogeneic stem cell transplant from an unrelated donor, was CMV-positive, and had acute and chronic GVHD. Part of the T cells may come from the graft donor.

CDR3 protein: CASSLYLTGSNEKLFF. The CDR3 bases are TGTGCCAGCAGTTTATATCTGACAGGTTCTAATGAAAAACTGTTTTTT. The J gene is TRBJ1-4, the V gene TRBV28; perhaps TRBD1 as D (6 bases). Germline CDR1 MDHEN, CDR2 SYDVKM. CDR3 length equals 16 residues. With 1 base removed from V and 3 bases from J, the gap between germline ends came to 12 bases.

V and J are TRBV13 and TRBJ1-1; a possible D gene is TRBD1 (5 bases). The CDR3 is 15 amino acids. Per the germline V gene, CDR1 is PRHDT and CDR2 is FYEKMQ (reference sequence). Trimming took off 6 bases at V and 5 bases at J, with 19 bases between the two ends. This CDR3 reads CASRTPVGGRTEAFF. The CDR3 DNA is TGTGCCAGCAGAACGCCCGTGGGGGGAAGGACTGAAGCTTTCTTT.

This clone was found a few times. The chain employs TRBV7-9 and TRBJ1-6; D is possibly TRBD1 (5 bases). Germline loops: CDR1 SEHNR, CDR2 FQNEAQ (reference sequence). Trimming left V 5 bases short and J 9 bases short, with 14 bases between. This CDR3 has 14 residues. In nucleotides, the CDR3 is TGTGCCAGCAGCCCAGGGTTTCTTGGTTCACCCCTCCACTTT. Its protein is CASSPGFLGSPLHF.

CDR3 residues: CASRQGSTEAFF. CDR3 DNA sequence: TGTGCCAGCAGACAGGGGAGCACTGAAGCTTTCTTT. The J gene is TRBJ1-1, the V gene TRBV6-5; 7 bases fit TRBD1. CDR3 length: 12 residues. The V gene end was trimmed by 6 bases and the J gene end by 4 bases; junction bases not matched to a gene: 2. Germline CDR1 is MNHEY and CDR2 is SVGAGI.

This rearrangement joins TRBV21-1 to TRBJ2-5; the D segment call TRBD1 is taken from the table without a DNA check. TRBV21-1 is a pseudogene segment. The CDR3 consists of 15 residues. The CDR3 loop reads CASSHRDRGQKTQYF. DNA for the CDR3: TGTGCCAGCAGCCACCGGGACAGGGGGCAGAAGACCCAGTACTTC.

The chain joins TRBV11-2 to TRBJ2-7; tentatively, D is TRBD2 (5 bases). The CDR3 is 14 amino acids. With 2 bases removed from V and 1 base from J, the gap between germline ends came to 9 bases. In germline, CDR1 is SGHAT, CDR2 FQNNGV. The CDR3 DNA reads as TGTGCCAGCAGCTTAACGGACTCATCCTACGAGCAGTACTTC. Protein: CASSLTDSSYEQYF. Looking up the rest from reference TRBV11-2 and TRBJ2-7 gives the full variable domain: EAGVAQSPRYKIIEKRQSVAFWCNPISGHATLYWYQQILGQGPKLLIQFQNNGVVDDSQLPKDRFSAERLKGVDSTLKIQPAKLEDSAVYLCASSLTDSSYEQYFGPGTRLTVT.

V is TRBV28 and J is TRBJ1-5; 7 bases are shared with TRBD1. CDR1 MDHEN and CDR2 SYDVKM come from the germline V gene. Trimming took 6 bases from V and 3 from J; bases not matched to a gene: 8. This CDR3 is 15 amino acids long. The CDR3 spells CASRLEGADNQPQHF. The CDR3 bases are TGTGCCAGCAGACTAGAGGGGGCGGACAATCAGCCCCAGCATTTT.

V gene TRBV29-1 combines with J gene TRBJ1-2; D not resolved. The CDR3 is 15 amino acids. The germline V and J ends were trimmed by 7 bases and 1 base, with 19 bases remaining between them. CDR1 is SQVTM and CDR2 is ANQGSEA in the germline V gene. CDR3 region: CSALGAPDLNYGYTF. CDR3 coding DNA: TGCAGCGCACTCGGAGCTCCTGATCTTAACTATGGCTACACCTTC.

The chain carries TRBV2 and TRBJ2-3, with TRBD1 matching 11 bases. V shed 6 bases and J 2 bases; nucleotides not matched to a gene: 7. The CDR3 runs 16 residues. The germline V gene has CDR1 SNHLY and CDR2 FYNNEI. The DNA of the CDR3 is TGTGCCAGCAGGGGGGACAGGGGGTATGTCACAGATACGCAGTATTTT. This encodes CASRGDRGYVTDTQYF.

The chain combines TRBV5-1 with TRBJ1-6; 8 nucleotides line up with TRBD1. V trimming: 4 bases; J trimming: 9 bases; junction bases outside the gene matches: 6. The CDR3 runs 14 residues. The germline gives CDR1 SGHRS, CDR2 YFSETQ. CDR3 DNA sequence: TGCGCCAGCAGCCAGGCAGGGGGCGGTTCACCCCTCCACTTT. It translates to CASSQAGGGSPLHF. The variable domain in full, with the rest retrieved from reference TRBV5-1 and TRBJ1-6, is KAGVTQTPRYLIKTRGQQVTLSCSPISGHRSVSWYQQTPGQGLQFLFEYFSETQRNKGNFPGRFSGRQFSNSRSEMNVSTLELGDSALYLCASSQAGGGSPLHFGNGTRLTVT.

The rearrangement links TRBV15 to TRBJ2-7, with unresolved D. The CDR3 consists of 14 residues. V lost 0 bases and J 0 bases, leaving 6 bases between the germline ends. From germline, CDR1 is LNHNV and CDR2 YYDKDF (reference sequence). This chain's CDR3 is CATSRDSTSYEQYF. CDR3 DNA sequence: TGTGCCACCAGCAGAGATTCTACCTCCTACGAGCAGTACTTC.

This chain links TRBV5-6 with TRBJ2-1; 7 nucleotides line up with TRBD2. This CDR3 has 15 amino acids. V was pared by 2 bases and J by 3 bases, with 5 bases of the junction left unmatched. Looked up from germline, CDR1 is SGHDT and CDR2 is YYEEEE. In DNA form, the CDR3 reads TGTGCCAGCAGCTTCCCCGGGGGGAACTACAATGAGCAGTTCTTC. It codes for CASSFPGGNYNEQFF.

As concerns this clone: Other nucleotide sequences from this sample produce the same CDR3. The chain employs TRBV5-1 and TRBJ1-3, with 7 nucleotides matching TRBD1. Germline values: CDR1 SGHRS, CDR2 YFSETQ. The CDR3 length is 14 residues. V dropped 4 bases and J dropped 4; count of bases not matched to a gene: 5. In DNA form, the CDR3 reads TGCGCCAGCAGCAGAGGACAGGCCGGAAACACCATATATTTT. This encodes CASSRGQAGNTIYF.

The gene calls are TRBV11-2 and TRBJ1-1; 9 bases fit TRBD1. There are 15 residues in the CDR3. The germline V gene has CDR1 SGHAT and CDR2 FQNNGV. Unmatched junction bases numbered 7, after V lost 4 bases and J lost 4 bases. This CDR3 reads CASSSIGTGTTEAFF. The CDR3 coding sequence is TGTGCCAGCAGCTCTATCGGGACAGGGACCACTGAAGCTTTCTTT.

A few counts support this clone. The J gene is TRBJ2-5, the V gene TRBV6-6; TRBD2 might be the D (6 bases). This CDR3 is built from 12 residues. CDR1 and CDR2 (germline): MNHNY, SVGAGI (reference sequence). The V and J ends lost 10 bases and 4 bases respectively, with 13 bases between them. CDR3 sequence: CATEVGGETQYF. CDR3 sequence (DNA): TGTGCCACAGAGGTGGGAGGAGAGACCCAGTACTTC.

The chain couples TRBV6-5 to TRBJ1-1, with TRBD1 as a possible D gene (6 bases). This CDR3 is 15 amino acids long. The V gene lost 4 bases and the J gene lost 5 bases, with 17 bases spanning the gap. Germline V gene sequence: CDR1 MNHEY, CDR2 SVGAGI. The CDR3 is CASSLREGVQTEAFF. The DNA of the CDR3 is TGTGCCAGCAGTTTGAGGGAGGGGGTTCAGACTGAAGCTTTCTTT.

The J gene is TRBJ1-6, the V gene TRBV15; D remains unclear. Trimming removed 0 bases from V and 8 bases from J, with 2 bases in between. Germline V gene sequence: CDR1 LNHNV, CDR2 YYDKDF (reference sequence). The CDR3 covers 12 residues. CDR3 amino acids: CATSRDYSPLHF. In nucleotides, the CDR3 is TGTGCCACCAGCAGAGACTATTCACCCCTCCACTTT.

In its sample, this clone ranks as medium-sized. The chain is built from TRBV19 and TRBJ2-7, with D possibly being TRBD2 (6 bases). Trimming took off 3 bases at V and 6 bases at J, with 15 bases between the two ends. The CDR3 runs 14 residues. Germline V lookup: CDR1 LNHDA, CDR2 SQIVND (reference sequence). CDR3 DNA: TGTGCCAGTAGTATTGGAGGGGTTGGTTCCGAGCAGTACTTC. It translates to CASSIGGVGSEQYF. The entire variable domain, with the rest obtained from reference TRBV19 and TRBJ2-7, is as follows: DGGITQSPKYLFRKEGQNVTLSCEQNLNHDAMYWYRQDPGQGLRLIYYSQIVNDFQKGDIAEGYSVSREKKESFPLTVTSAQKNPTAFYLCASSIGGVGSEQYFGPGTRLTVT.

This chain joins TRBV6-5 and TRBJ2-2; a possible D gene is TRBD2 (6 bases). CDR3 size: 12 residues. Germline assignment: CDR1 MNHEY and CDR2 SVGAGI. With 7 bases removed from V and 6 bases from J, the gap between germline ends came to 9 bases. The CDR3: CASNWGAGELFF. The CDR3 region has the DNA TGTGCCAGCAATTGGGGGGCCGGGGAGCTGTTTTTT.

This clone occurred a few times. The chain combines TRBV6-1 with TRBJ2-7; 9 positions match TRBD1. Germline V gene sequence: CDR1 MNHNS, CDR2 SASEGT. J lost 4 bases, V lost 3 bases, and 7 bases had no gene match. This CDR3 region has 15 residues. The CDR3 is CASSDIGQGTYEQYF. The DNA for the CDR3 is TGTGCCAGCAGTGATATAGGACAGGGGACGTACGAGCAGTACTTC.

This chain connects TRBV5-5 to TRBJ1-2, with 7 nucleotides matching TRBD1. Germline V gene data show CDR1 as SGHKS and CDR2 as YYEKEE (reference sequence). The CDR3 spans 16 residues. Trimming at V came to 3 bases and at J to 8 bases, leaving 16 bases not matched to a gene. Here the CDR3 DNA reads TGTGCCAGCAGCTCGATTAACAGGGGCGGTGTGAGGGGCTACACCTTC. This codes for CASSSINRGGVRGYTF. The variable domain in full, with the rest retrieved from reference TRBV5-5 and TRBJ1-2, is DAGVTQSPTHLIKTRGQQVTLRCSPISGHKSVSWYQQVLGQGPQFIFQYYEKEERGRGNFPDRFSARQFPNYSSELNVNALLLGDSALYLCASSSINRGGVRGYTFGSGTRLTVV.

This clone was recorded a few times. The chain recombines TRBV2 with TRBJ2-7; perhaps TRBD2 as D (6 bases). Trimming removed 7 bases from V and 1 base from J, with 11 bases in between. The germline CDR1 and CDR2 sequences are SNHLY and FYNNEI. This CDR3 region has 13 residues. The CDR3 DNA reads TGTGCCAGCACCAGCGGGCAGTCCTACGAGCAGTACTTC. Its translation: CASTSGQSYEQYF.

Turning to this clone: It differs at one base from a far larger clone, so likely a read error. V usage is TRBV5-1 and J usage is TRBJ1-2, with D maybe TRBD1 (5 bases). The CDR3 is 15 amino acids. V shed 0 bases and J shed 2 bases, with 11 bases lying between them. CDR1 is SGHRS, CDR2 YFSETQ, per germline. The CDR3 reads CASSLGQRLNYGYTF. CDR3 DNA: TGCGCCAGCAGCTTGGGACAGAGGTTGAACTATGGCTACACCTTC.

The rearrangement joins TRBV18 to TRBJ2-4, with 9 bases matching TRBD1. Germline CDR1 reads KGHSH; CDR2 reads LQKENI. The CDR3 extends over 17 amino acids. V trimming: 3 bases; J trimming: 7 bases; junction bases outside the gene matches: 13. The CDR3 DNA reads TGTGCCAGCTCACCGTTCGCTGGGGACAGGGACGATAACATTCAGTACTTC. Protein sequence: CASSPFAGDRDDNIQYF.

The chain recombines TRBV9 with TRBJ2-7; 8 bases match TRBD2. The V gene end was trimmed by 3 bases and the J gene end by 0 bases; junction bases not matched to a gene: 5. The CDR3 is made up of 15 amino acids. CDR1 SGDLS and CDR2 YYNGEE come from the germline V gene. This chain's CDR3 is CASSATSGISYEQYF. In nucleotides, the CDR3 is TGTGCCAGCAGCGCCACTAGCGGAATCTCCTACGAGCAGTACTTC.

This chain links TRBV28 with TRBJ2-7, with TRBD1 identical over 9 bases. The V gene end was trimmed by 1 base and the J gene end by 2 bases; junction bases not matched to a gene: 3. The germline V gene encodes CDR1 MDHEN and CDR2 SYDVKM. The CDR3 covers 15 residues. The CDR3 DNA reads TGTGCCAGCAGTTTATTGACAGGGGGGCCCTACGAGCAGTACTTC. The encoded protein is CASSLLTGGPYEQYF.

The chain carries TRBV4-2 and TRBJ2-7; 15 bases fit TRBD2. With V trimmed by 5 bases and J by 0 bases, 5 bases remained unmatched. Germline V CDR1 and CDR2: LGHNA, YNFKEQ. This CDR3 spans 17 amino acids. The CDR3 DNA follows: TGTGCCAGCAGCTTTCGGACTAGCGGGAGGGGCTCCTACGAGCAGTACTTC. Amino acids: CASSFRTSGRGSYEQYF.

The CDR3 DNA reads TGTGCCAGCAGCTTAGGGACTAGCGGGAGCACAGATACGCAGTATTTT. This encodes CASSLGTSGSTDTQYF. V gene TRBV7-9 combines with J gene TRBJ2-3; 11 nucleotides match TRBD2. The germline gives CDR1 SEHNR, CDR2 FQNEAQ (reference sequence). The CDR3 runs 16 residues. V lost 1 base, J lost 0 bases, and 0 bases stayed unmatched.